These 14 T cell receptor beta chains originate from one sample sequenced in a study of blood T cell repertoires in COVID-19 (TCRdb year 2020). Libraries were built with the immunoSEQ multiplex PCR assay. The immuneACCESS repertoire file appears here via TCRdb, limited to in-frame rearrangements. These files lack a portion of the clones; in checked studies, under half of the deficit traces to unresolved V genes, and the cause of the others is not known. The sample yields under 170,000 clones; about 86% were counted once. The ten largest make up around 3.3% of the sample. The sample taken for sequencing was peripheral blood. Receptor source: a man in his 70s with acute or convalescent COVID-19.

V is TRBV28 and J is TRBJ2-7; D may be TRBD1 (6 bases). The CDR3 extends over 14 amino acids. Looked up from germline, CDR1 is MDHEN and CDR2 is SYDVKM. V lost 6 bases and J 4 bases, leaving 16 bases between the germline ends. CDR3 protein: CASRTGILVYEQYF. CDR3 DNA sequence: TGTGCCAGCAGAACAGGGATCCTCGTTTACGAGCAGTACTTC.

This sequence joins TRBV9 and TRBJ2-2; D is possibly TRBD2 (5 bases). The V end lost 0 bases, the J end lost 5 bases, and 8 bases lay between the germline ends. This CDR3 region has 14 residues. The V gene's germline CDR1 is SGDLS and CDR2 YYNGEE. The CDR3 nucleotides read TGTGCCAGCAGCGTAGTCCCGGGGACCGGGGAGCTGTTTTTT. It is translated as CASSVVPGTGELFF.

For the CDR3, the DNA is TGTGCCAGCAGCGAACAGAGAAACACTGAAGCTTTCTTT. It encodes CASSEQRNTEAFF. The V call is TRBV7-3, the J call TRBJ1-1; D unresolved. The CDR3 contains 13 residues. Per the germline V gene, CDR1 is SGHTA and CDR2 is FQGTGA. V lost 5 bases to trimming and J lost 2 bases, with 9 bases between them. The full variable domain, its missing parts supplied by reference TRBV7-3 and TRBJ1-1, is GAGVSQTPSNKVTEKGKYVELRCDPISGHTALYWYRQSLGQGPEFLIYFQGTGAADDSGLPNDRFFAVRPEGSVSTLKIQRTERGDSAVYLCASSEQRNTEAFFGQGTRLTVV.

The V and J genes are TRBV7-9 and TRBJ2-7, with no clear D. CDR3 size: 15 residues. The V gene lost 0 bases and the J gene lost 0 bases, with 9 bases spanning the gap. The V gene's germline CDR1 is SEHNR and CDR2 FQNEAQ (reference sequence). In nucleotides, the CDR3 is TGTGCCAGCAGCTTAGCTGGCGGTACCTCCTACGAGCAGTACTTC. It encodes CASSLAGGTSYEQYF.

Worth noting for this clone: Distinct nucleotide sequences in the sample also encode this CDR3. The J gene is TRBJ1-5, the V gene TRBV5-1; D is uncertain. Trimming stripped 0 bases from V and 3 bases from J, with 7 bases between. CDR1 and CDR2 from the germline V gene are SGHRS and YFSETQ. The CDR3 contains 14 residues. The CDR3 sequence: CASSLDSFNQPQHF. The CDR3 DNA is TGCGCCAGCAGCTTGGACAGCTTCAATCAGCCCCAGCATTTT. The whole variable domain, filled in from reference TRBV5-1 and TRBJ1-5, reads KAGVTQTPRYLIKTRGQQVTLSCSPISGHRSVSWYQQTPGQGLQFLFEYFSETQRNKGNFPGRFSGRQFSNSRSEMNVSTLELGDSALYLCASSLDSFNQPQHFGDGTRLSIL.

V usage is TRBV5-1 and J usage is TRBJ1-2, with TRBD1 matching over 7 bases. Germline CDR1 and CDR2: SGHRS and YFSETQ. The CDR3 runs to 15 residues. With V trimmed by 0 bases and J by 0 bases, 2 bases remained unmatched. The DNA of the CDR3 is TGCGCCAGCAGCTTGGGGCAGGGGGCTAACTATGGCTACACCTTC. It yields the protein CASSLGQGANYGYTF.

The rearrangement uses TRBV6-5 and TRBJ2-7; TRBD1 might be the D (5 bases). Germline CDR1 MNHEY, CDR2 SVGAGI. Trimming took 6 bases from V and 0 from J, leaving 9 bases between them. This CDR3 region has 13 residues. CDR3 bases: TGTGCCAGCAGCCGACAGAGCTCCTACGAGCAGTACTTC. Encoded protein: CASSRQSSYEQYF.

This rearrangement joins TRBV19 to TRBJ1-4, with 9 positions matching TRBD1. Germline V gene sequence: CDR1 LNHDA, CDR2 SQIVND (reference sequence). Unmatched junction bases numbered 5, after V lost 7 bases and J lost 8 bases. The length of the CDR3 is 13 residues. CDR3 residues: CASKTGGGEKLFF. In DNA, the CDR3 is TGTGCCAGTAAAACAGGGGGCGGAGAAAAACTGTTTTTT.

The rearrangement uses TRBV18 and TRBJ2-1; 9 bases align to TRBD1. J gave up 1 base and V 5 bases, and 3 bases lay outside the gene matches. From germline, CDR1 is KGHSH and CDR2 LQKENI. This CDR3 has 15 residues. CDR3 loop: CASSEGTGSYNEQFF. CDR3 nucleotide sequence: TGTGCCAGCTCAGAGGGGACAGGGTCCTACAATGAGCAGTTCTTC.

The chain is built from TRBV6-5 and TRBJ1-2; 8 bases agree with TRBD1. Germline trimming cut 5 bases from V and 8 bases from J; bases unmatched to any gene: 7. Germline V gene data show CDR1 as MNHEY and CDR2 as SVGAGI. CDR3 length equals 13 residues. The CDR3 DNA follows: TGTGCCAGCAGTCGGACAGGGAATAAGGGCTACACCTTC. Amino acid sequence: CASSRTGNKGYTF.

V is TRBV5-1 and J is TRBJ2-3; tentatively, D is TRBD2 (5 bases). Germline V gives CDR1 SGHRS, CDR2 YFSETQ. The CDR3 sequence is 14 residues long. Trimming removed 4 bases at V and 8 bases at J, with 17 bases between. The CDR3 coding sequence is TGCGCCAGCAGCCCCGACCGGCGGAGCGGTACGCAGTATTTT. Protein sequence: CASSPDRRSGTQYF.

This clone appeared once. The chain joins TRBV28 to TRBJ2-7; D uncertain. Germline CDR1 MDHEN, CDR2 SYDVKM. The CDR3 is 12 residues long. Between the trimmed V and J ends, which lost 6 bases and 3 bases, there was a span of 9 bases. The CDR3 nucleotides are TGTGCCAGCAGCAGAACAGACTACGAGCAGTACTTC. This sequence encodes CASSRTDYEQYF.

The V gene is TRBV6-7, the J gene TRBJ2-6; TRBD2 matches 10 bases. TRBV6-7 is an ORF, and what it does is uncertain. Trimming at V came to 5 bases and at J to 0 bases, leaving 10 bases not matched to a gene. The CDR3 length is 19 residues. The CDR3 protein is CASSHSYSGRLSGANVLTF. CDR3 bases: TGTGCCAGCAGTCATTCCTATAGCGGGAGGCTCTCTGGGGCCAACGTCCTGACTTTC.

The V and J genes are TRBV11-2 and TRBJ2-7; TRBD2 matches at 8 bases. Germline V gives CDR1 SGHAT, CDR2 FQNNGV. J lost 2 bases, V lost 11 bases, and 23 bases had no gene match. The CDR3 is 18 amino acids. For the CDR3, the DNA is TGTGCCCGCCGCCCGGGGGGGGCGGGGGCGCGACCTACCTACGAGCAGTACTTC. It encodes CARRPGGAGARPTYEQYF.